This TCR beta chain stems from a study of blood T cell repertoires in COVID-19 (dated by TCRdb to about 2020). In the study overall: Samples from collaborators originated in the United States, Italy and Spain and spanned both the acute and convalescent phases of COVID-19. Where available, HLA class I and class II types were taken from metadata supplied by the sample provider and were not determined by assay-based typing. The repertoires were released in a freely available public database meant as a resource for research on the immune response to SARS-CoV-2. A de-identified subject ID, COVID-19 status, age in years and sex were almost always included in the sample metadata. Deeply sampled blood TCRbeta repertoires from subjects exposed to, actively infected with, or recovered from COVID-19 were included in the dataset. The prospective study material was composed of cDNA or gDNA derived from T cells, B-cell-depleted T cells, or PBMCs. Samples came from the ongoing ImmuneRACE study (first 160 participants) plus 1,254 subjects from 6 global collaborators. Paper-wide results and their limitations: The quantity of clinical and demographic metadata differed by source and by participant and was supplied without curation.

In Seattle, one collaborating source enrolled patients while the infection was active and tracked those patients longitudinally over the course of disease. Whole blood was collected in K2EDTA tubes by collaborating institutions according to the institutions' own protocols. For TCRbeta analysis, collaborator samples were shipped as frozen whole blood, as isolated PBMCs, or as DNA extracted from either sample type. The immunoSEQ Assay, a bias-controlled multiplex PCR, was used to amplify TCRbeta CDR3 regions from genomic DNA. In the original analysis: Nucleated cell counts per sample were estimated from amplification of reference gene primers within the assay. Sequence reads were collapsed and filtered to measure the absolute abundance of every unique TCRbeta CDR3 rearrangement. For each sample, productive Simpson clonality was calculated by taking the square root of Simpson's diversity index across productive rearrangements. In its TCRdb copy, this immuneACCESS table keeps in-frame sequences only and misses some clones. Where compared with another copy, unresolved V genes explain less than half of these, and the others have no known cause. That table is the source of V, J and clone size, and D and trimming were worked out from the DNA. The sample includes about 260,000 clones, with more than 85% observed a single time. Jointly, the top ten make up about 2.5% of the sample.

From the cysteine through the phenylalanine, the CDR3 covers 16 amino acids. Of the read, only the CDR3 DNA is kept; its 48 bases are in frame from base 1. CDR1 SGHRS and CDR2 YFSETQ were looked up in the germline V gene. Trimming accounts for 1 base at V and 8 bases at J, while the number of junction bases matched to no gene is 9. Concerning this clone: Which antigen it targets is not known. Base qualities are not recorded, but no much larger clone differs from it by a single base.

The V gene is TRBV5-1 and the J gene is TRBJ1-4, and TRBD1 aligns with 9 junction nucleotides. Sequencing was carried out using peripheral blood. The TCR was taken from a person under 35 with COVID-19, enrolled during active disease. The CDR3 has the sequence CASSLLGGDREEKLFF. The bases read TGCGCCAGCAGCTTGTTGGGAGGGGACAGGGAAGAAAAACTGTTTTTT.